This TCR beta chain was sequenced for a study of cytomegalovirus exposure and HLA in healthy donors. Study-level information: The approximately 130 validation repertoires and the roughly 670 first-cohort repertoires shared a platform, a later analysis reported. Broader study findings: Subsequent analysis found a tendency for first-cohort TCR clusters to co-occur within the 120 or so validation repertoires.

Generated by immunoSEQ multiplex PCR, the TCRdb table keeps only in-frame clones and is missing some. The table includes about 160,000 clones, roughly 89% detected once. The table lists this clone with a few counts. Its specificity is not known. The CDR3 contains 14 residues. From germline, CDR1 is ENHRY and CDR2 SYGVKD. J lost 12 bases, V lost 2 bases, and 9 bases had no gene match. The chain combines TRBV10-3 with TRBJ2-1; 8 positions match TRBD2. The sequence was obtained from a man aged 18 to 29 in good health and CMV-seropositive. Sequencing was carried out using PBMCs. The CDR3 DNA is TGTGCCATCAGTGAGAGCGGGAGATACCGGGGGCAGTTCTTC. Translated, it gives CAISESGRYRGQFF.